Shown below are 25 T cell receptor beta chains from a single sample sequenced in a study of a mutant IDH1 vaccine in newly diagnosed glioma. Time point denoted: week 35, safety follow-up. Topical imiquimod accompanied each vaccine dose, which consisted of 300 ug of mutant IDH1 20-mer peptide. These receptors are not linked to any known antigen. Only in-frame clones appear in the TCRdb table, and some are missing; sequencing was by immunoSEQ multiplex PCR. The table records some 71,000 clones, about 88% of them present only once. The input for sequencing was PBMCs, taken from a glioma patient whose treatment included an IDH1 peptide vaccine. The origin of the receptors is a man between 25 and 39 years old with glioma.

CDR3 bases: TGTGCCAGCAGTGGGCTAGCGGGAGGGCCCGGGACCCAGTACTTC. Translation gives CASSGLAGGPGTQYF. The gene calls are TRBV2 and TRBJ2-5; 12 bases are a match to TRBD2. The CDR3 length is 15 residues. The germline gives CDR1 SNHLY, CDR2 FYNNEI. Trimming cost V 4 bases and J 7 bases; bases outside gene matches: 7.

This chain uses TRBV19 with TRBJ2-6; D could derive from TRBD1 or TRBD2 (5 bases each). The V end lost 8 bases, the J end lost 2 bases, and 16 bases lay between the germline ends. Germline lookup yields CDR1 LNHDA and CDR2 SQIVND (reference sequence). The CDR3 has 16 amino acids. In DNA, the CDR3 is TGTGCCAGTGGTGAGGAAAGGGGAGCTGGGGCCAACGTCCTGACTTTC. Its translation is CASGEERGAGANVLTF.

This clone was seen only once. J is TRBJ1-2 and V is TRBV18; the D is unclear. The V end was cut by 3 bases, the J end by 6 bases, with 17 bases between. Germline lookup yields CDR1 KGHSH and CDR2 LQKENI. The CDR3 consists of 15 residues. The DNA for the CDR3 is TGTGCCAGCTCACCCTCCGCGGTAACTAGAGATGGCTACACCTTC. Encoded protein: CASSPSAVTRDGYTF.

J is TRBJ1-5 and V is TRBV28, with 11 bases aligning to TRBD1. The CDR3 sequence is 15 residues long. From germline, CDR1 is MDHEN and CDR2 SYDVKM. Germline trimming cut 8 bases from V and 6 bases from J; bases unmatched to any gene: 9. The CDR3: CASRSGQGAGQPQHF. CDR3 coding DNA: TGTGCCAGCCGTTCTGGACAGGGGGCCGGTCAGCCCCAGCATTTT.

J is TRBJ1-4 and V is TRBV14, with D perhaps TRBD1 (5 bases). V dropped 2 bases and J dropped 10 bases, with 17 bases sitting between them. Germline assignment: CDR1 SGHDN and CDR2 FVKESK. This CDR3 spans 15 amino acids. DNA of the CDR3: TGTGCCAGCAGCCAATTGGGGCAGATTCAGGGAAAACTGTTTTTT. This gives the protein CASSQLGQIQGKLFF. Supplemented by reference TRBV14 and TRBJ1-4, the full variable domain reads EAGVTQFPSHSVIEKGQTVTLRCDPISGHDNLYWYRRVMGKEIKFLLHFVKESKQDESGMPNNRFLAERTGGTYSTLKVQPAELEDSGVYFCASSQLGQIQGKLFFGSGTQLSVL.

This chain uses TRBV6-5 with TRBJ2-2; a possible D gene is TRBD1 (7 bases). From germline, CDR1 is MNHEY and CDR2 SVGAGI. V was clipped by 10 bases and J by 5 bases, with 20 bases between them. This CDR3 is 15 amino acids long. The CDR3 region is CATFKPQGGTGELFF. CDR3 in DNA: TGTGCCACCTTTAAACCGCAGGGGGGAACCGGGGAGCTGTTTTTT.

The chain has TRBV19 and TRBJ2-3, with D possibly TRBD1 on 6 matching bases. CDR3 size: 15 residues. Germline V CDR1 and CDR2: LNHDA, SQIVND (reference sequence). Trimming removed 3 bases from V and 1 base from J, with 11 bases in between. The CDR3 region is CASSIGRGGTDTQYF. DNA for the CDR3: TGTGCCAGTAGTATCGGCAGGGGTGGCACAGATACGCAGTATTTT.

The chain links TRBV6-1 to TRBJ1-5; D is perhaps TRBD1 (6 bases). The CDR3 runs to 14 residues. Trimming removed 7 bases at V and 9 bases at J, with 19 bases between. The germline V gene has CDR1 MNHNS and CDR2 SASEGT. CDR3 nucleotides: TGTGCCAGCACTATAGACAGGATCGCGGGGCCCCAGCATTTT. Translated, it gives CASTIDRIAGPQHF.

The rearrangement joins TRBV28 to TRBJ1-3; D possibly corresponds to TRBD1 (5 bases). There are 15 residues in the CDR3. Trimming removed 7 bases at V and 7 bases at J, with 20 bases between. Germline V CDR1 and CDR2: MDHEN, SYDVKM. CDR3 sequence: CASTPGEGRSNTIYF. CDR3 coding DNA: TGTGCCAGCACCCCCGGAGAGGGGAGAAGTAACACCATATATTTT.

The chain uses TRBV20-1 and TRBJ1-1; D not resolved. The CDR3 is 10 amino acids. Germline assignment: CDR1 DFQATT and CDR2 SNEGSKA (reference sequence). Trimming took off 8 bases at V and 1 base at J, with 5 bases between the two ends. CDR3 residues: CSCGNTEAFF. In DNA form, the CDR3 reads TGCAGTTGTGGGAACACTGAAGCTTTCTTT.

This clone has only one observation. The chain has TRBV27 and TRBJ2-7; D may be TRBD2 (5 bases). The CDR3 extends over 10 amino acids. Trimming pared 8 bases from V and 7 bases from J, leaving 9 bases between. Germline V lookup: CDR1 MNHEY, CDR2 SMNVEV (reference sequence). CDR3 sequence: CASGRGEQYF. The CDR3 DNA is TGTGCCAGCGGAAGAGGGGAGCAGTACTTC.

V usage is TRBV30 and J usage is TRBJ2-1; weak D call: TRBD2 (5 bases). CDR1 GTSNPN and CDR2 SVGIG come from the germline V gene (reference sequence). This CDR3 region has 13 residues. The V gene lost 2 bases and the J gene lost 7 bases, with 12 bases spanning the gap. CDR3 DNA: TGTGCCTGGAGTAGTATAGTAGCGAATGAGCAGTTCTTC. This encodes CAWSSIVANEQFF.

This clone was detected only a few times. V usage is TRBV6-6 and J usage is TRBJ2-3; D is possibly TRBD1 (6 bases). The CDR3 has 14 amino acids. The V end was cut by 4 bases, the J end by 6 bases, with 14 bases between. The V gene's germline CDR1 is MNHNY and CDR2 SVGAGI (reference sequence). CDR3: CASSFLTGWDTQYF. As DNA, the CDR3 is TGTGCCAGCAGTTTCCTTACAGGGTGGGATACGCAGTATTTT.

In DNA form, the CDR3 reads TGCGCCAGCAGTGAGCGGGGGAGCTCCTACAATGAGCAGTTCTTC. Protein: CASSERGSSYNEQFF. This sequence joins TRBV10-1 and TRBJ2-1; D possibly corresponds to TRBD2 (6 bases). Germline V CDR1 and CDR2: WNHNN, SYGVQD (reference sequence). The CDR3 has 15 amino acids. Trimming shortened V by 2 bases and J by 0 bases, and 8 bases separated the two germline ends.

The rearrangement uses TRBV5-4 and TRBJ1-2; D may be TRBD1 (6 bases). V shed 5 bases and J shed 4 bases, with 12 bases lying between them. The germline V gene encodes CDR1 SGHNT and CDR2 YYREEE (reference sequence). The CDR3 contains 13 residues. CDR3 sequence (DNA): TGTGCCAGCAGTACGGACAGCCTCTATGGCTACACCTTC. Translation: CASSTDSLYGYTF.

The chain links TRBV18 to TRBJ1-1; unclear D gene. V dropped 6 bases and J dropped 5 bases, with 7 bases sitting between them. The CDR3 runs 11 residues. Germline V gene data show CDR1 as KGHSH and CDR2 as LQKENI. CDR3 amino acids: CASSAQTEAFF. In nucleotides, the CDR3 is TGTGCCAGCTCCGCCCAGACTGAAGCTTTCTTT.

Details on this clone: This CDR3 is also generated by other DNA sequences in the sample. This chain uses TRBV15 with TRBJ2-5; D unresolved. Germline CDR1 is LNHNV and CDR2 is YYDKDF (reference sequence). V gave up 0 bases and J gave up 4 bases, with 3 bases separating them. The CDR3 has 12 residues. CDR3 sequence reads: CATSRDRETQYF. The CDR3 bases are TGTGCCACCAGCAGAGACCGAGAGACCCAGTACTTC.

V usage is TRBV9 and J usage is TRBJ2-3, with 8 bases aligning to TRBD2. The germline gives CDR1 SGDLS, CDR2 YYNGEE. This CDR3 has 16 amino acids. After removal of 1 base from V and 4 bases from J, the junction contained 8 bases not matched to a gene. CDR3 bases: TGTGCCAGCAGCGTACCTCCAGCGGGAGACCCAGATACGCAGTATTTT. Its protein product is CASSVPPAGDPDTQYF.

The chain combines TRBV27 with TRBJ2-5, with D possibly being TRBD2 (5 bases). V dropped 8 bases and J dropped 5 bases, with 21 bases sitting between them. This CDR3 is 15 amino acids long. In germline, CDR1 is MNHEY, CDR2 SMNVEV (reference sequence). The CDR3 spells CASGDHGSSWETQYF. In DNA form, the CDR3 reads TGTGCCAGCGGAGACCATGGCTCTAGCTGGGAGACCCAGTACTTC.

CDR3 protein: CASSPRLAGVGGNIQYF. CDR3 bases: TGTGCCAGCAGTCCCCGACTAGCGGGAGTTGGCGGAAACATTCAGTACTTC. The V and J genes are TRBV28 and TRBJ2-4, with 12 bases lining up with TRBD2. Germline V gene lookup returns CDR1 MDHEN and CDR2 SYDVKM. The CDR3 totals 17 residues. V shed 5 bases and J 6 bases; nucleotides not matched to a gene: 11.

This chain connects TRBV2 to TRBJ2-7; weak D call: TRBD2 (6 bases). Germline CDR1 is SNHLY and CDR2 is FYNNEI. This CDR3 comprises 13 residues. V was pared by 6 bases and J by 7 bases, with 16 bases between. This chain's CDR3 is CASRGTPRREQYF. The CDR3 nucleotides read TGTGCCAGCAGAGGGACTCCCAGGCGAGAGCAGTACTTC.

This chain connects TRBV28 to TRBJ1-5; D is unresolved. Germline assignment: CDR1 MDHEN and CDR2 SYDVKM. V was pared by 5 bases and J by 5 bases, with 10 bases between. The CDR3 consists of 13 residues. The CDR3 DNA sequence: TGTGCCAGCAGTCGAGACGGGGATCAGCCCCAGCATTTT. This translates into CASSRDGDQPQHF. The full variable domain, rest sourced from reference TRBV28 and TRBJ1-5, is DVKVTQSSRYLVKRTGEKVFLECVQDMDHENMFWYRQDPGLGLRLIYFSYDVKMKEKGDIPEGYSVSREKKERFSLILESASTNQTSMYLCASSRDGDQPQHFGDGTRLSIL.

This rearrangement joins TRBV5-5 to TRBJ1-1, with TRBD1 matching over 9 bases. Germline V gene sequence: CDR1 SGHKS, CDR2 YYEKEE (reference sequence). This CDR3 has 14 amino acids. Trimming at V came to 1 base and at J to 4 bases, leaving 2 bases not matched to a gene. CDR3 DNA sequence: TGTGCCAGCAGCTTGACAGGGGGCTTCACTGAAGCTTTCTTT. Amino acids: CASSLTGGFTEAFF.

The CDR3: CASSLRTSGYNEQFF. In DNA form, the CDR3 reads TGTGCCAGCAGTTTAAGGACTAGCGGGTACAATGAGCAGTTCTTC. The chain links TRBV28 to TRBJ2-1; 11 bases fit TRBD2. The CDR3 loop spans 15 amino acids. V lost 2 bases and J lost 4; bases outside the gene matches: 1. Germline CDR1 and CDR2: MDHEN and SYDVKM. Variable domain in full (rest from reference TRBV28 and TRBJ2-1): DVKVTQSSRYLVKRTGEKVFLECVQDMDHENMFWYRQDPGLGLRLIYFSYDVKMKEKGDIPEGYSVSREKKERFSLILESASTNQTSMYLCASSLRTSGYNEQFFGPGTRLTVL.

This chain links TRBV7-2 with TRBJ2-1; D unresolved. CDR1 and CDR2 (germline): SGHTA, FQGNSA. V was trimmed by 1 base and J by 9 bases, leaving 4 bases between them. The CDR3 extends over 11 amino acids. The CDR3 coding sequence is TGTGCCAGCAGCTTAGTTACTGAGCAGTTCTTC. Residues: CASSLVTEQFF. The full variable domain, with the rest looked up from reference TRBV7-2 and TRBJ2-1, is GAGVSQSPSNKVTEKGKDVELRCDPISGHTALYWYRQSLGQGLEFLIYFQGNSAPDKSGLPSDRFSAERTGGSVSTLTIQRTQQEDSAVYLCASSLVTEQFFGPGTRLTVL.